The text below deals with one T cell receptor beta chain. What it binds is unknown. Method: immunoSEQ multiplex PCR; TCRdb's copy keeps in-frame clones and lacks some. The data contain 75,000 to 95,000 clones, roughly 90% of them singletons. The record originates from a study of OX40 agonist ivuxolimab in advanced cancers. Study-wide results and caveats: CD4+ and CD8+ T cells in blood underwent clonal expansion by week 6 at 0.1 to 3.0 mg/kg.

The germline gives CDR1 LNHNV, CDR2 YYDKDF (reference sequence). Trimming shortened V by 0 bases and J by 4 bases, and 14 bases separated the two germline ends. CDR3 length: 16 amino acids. The receptor was isolated from an adult with an advanced solid tumor such as melanoma, head and neck, liver or kidney cancer. This sequence joins TRBV15 and TRBJ2-3; maybe TRBD1 (6 bases). Sequencing was performed on CD4+ or CD8+ T cells sorted from blood, taken in a trial of the OX40 agonist ivuxolimab. The CDR3 is CATSRDLTGMADTQYF. CDR3 in DNA: TGTGCCACCAGCAGAGATTTAACAGGGATGGCAGATACGCAGTATTTT.